The 32 T cell receptor beta chains below all came from one sample that was sequenced in a study of shared clonotypes between healthy human individuals. This table comes from immunoSEQ multiplex PCR, and its TCRdb copy is limited to in-frame clones, with some not included. The sample has hundreds of thousands of clones, 92% seen once. CD45RO-negative, CCR7-selected cells formed the naive CD8 fraction, which excluded terminally differentiated effector memory CD45RA+ cells. The sequenced material came from naive CD8+ T cells sorted from blood. These receptors were obtained from a man under 40 in good health.

The V and J genes are TRBV7-9 and TRBJ2-5; perhaps TRBD2 as D (5 bases). Germline V lookup: CDR1 SEHNR, CDR2 FQNEAQ (reference sequence). The CDR3 contains 13 residues. Trimming removed 5 bases from V and 9 bases from J, with 16 bases in between. The CDR3 nucleotides are TGTGCCAGCAGCCCTAACCGGGGTGGGCCCCAGTACTTC. It specifies CASSPNRGGPQYF.

The CDR3 reads CASSHITGTSGQETQYF. DNA for the CDR3: TGCGCCAGCAGCCACATCACCGGGACTAGCGGCCAAGAGACCCAGTACTTC. The chain recombines TRBV4-1 with TRBJ2-5, with TRBD2 identical over 11 bases. J was trimmed by 1 base and V by 3 bases; bases with no gene match: 7. CDR1 and CDR2 (germline): MGHRA, YSYEKL. CDR3 length equals 17 residues.

The genes are TRBV13 and TRBJ2-1, with 15 positions matching TRBD2. CDR3 length: 16 residues. The germline CDR1 and CDR2 sequences are PRHDT and FYEKMQ (reference sequence). The junction had 7 bases not matched to a gene; V was cut back by 6 bases and J by 7 bases. The CDR3 reads CASSSTGTSGRNEQFF. In nucleotides, the CDR3 is TGTGCCAGCAGTTCGACCGGGACTAGCGGGAGGAATGAGCAGTTCTTC.

This chain joins TRBV2 and TRBJ1-3; a weak D match, TRBD1 (5 bases). V lost 1 base, J lost 0 bases, and 7 bases lay in between. Per the germline V gene, CDR1 is SNHLY and CDR2 is FYNNEI. This CDR3 has 15 residues. CDR3 protein: CASSEGQNSGNTIYF. Here the CDR3 DNA reads TGTGCCAGCAGTGAAGGACAGAACTCTGGAAACACCATATATTTT.

The chain joins TRBV27 to TRBJ2-1; D uncertain. V was trimmed by 4 bases and J by 8 bases, leaving 15 bases between them. This CDR3 is 14 amino acids long. The germline CDR1 and CDR2 sequences are MNHEY and SMNVEV (reference sequence). This CDR3 reads CASSSDLRSDEQFF. CDR3 nucleotides: TGTGCCAGCAGTTCTGACCTCCGGTCGGATGAGCAGTTCTTC.

The chain uses TRBV28 and TRBJ2-2; TRBD2 matches at 8 bases. The CDR3 spans 20 residues. V gave up 5 bases and J gave up 0 bases; unmatched junction bases: 17. Per germline, CDR1 MDHEN and CDR2 SYDVKM. The CDR3 nucleotides are TGTGCCAGCAGTCCCCGACTAGCGAACCCGTGGGTCCCGAACACCGGGGAGCTGTTTTTT. Its translation: CASSPRLANPWVPNTGELFF.

The chain carries TRBV5-4 and TRBJ2-7, with 7 bases lining up with TRBD2. Losses at the gene ends were 4 bases for V and 5 bases for J; bases not matched to a gene: 21. The CDR3 loop spans 18 amino acids. From germline, CDR1 is SGHNT and CDR2 YYREEE (reference sequence). This chain's CDR3 is CASSRSRLSGDASHEQYF. The CDR3 region has the DNA TGTGCCAGCAGCCGAAGCAGATTGAGCGGGGATGCCAGCCACGAGCAGTACTTC. The full variable domain, its missing parts supplied by reference TRBV5-4 and TRBJ2-7, is ETGVTQSPTHLIKTRGQQVTLRCSSQSGHNTVSWYQQALGQGPQFIFQYYREEENGRGNFPPRFSGLQFPNYSSELNVNALELDDSALYLCASSRSRLSGDASHEQYFGPGTRLTVT.

A note on this clone: Distinct nucleotide sequences in the sample also encode this CDR3. The chain combines TRBV7-6 with TRBJ2-7; D unresolved. V lost 4 bases and J lost 0, with 4 bases in between. Looked up from germline, CDR1 is SGHVS and CDR2 is FNYEAQ. The CDR3 is 12 amino acids. The CDR3 loop reads CASSSTSYEQYF. In DNA form, the CDR3 reads TGTGCCAGCAGCTCCACCTCCTACGAGCAGTACTTC.

The chain couples TRBV5-4 to TRBJ1-2; D perhaps matches TRBD1 (6 bases). The V end lost 1 base, the J end lost 2 bases, and 9 bases lay between the germline ends. CDR1 and CDR2 from the germline V gene are SGHNT and YYREEE (reference sequence). The CDR3 sequence is 14 residues long. The CDR3 spells CASSLPQGNYGYTF. The CDR3 nucleotides are TGTGCCAGCAGCTTGCCTCAGGGGAACTATGGCTACACCTTC.

CDR3 sequence: CASSPPFPGLINRGNEQFF. In DNA form, the CDR3 reads TGTGCCAGCAGCCCACCATTTCCGGGACTCATAAACCGGGGCAATGAGCAGTTCTTC. The chain joins TRBV7-9 to TRBJ2-1, with D perhaps matching TRBD2 (6 bases). Germline V gene lookup returns CDR1 SEHNR and CDR2 FQNEAQ (reference sequence). The CDR3 consists of 19 residues. Trimming left V 5 bases short and J 6 bases short, with 29 bases between.

CDR3 loop: CASSAIRDEAFF. The CDR3 bases are TGTGCCAGCAGCGCGATACGCGATGAAGCTTTCTTT. The genes are TRBV9 and TRBJ1-1; D is unclear. This CDR3 region has 12 residues. Trimming removed 3 bases at V and 7 bases at J, with 10 bases between. Germline V gives CDR1 SGDLS, CDR2 YYNGEE.

This clone occurred once. The chain carries TRBV7-2 and TRBJ2-1; TRBD2 is a possible D gene (6 bases). The germline V gene has CDR1 SGHTA and CDR2 FQGNSA. Trimming pared 5 bases from V and 7 bases from J, leaving 15 bases between. The CDR3 sequence is 14 residues long. The chain's CDR3 is CASSAGRTGNEQFF. CDR3 in DNA: TGTGCCAGCAGCGCCGGGAGAACGGGAAATGAGCAGTTCTTC.

This chain uses TRBV4-3 with TRBJ2-7, with D hard to call. V was clipped by 1 base and J by 3 bases, with 7 bases between them. Germline CDR1 reads LGHNA; CDR2 reads YSLEER. The CDR3 length is 13 residues. DNA for the CDR3: TGCGCCAGCAGCCAAGGAGGCTTCTACGAGCAGTACTTC. It translates to CASSQGGFYEQYF.

This clone appeared once. The V gene is TRBV9, the J gene TRBJ2-1; 7 nucleotides align to TRBD2. Germline V gives CDR1 SGDLS, CDR2 YYNGEE. CDR3 length: 11 amino acids. J lost 9 bases, V lost 7 bases, and 4 bases had no gene match. The CDR3 DNA reads TGTGCCAGCGGCTCGGGAGGTGAGCAGTTCTTC. This sequence encodes CASGSGGEQFF.

The J gene is TRBJ2-5, the V gene TRBV27, with a tentative D call TRBD1 (6 bases). Germline CDR1 reads MNHEY; CDR2 reads SMNVEV (reference sequence). This CDR3 is built from 16 residues. Trimming took 1 base from V and 0 from J, leaving 12 bases between them. CDR3 nucleotide sequence: TGTGCCAGCAGTTTATTAGGCGGACAGAACCAAGAGACCCAGTACTTC. Protein product: CASSLLGGQNQETQYF.

A few counts support this clone. One end of the junction is discordant with germline, which a read error may explain. J is TRBJ1-2 and V is TRBV30; 9 bases fit TRBD1. There are 18 residues in the CDR3. Germline loops: CDR1 GTSNPN, CDR2 SVGIG (reference sequence). The chain's CDR3 is CAWSRRDRASSIRRGSPF. DNA for the CDR3: TGTGCCTGGAGTCGCCGGGACAGGGCTTCTTCTATTAGGCGGGGCTCCCCCTTC.

The CDR3 region is CASSLASLSYEQYF. The CDR3 DNA reads TGTGCCAGCAGCTTGGCTAGCTTGAGCTACGAGCAGTACTTC. J is TRBJ2-7 and V is TRBV5-4; TRBD2 is a possible D gene (5 bases). Per germline, CDR1 SGHNT and CDR2 YYREEE (reference sequence). This CDR3 is built from 14 residues. V was shortened by 0 bases and J by 3 bases, with 10 bases between the two germline ends. The full variable domain, with the rest looked up from reference TRBV5-4 and TRBJ2-7, is ETGVTQSPTHLIKTRGQQVTLRCSSQSGHNTVSWYQQALGQGPQFIFQYYREEENGRGNFPPRFSGLQFPNYSSELNVNALELDDSALYLCASSLASLSYEQYFGPGTRLTVT.

The chain uses TRBV11-3 and TRBJ2-1, with 12 bases fitting TRBD2. V lost 4 bases and J lost 6; bases outside the gene matches: 4. CDR1 and CDR2 from the germline V gene are SGHNT and YENEEA. The CDR3 extends over 15 amino acids. The DNA for the CDR3 is TGTGCCAGCAGCTCACTAGCGGGAGGAGGCAATGAGCAGTTCTTC. This encodes CASSSLAGGGNEQFF. The entire variable domain, with the rest obtained from reference TRBV11-3 and TRBJ2-1, is as follows: EAGVVQSPRYKIIEKKQPVAFWCNPISGHNTLYWYLQNLGQGPELLIRYENEEAVDDSQLPKDRFSAERLKGVDSTLKIQPAELGDSAVYLCASSSLAGGGNEQFFGPGTRLTVL.

The rearrangement joins TRBV27 to TRBJ2-3; the D is unclear. CDR1 is MNHEY, CDR2 SMNVEV, per germline (reference sequence). This CDR3 spans 15 amino acids. V lost 0 bases, J lost 0 bases, and 7 bases lay in between. Here the CDR3 DNA reads TGTGCCAGCAGTTTATCCCCCGCTAGCACAGATACGCAGTATTTT. Its protein is CASSLSPASTDTQYF.

The V gene is TRBV27, the J gene TRBJ2-3; the match to TRBD2 covers 7 bases. CDR1 and CDR2 from the germline V gene are MNHEY and SMNVEV (reference sequence). The trim removed 6 bases at V and 2 bases at J, leaving 8 bases unmatched. This CDR3 is 15 amino acids long. CDR3 in amino acids: CASRPSSGYTDTQYF. The CDR3 DNA sequence: TGTGCCAGCAGACCATCTAGCGGATACACAGATACGCAGTATTTT.

The chain has TRBV19 and TRBJ2-1, with D perhaps matching TRBD2 (5 bases). Trimming shortened V by 5 bases and J by 3 bases, and 17 bases separated the two germline ends. The germline gives CDR1 LNHDA, CDR2 SQIVND (reference sequence). The CDR3 is 16 amino acids. Here the CDR3 reads CASSADEGGLYNEQFF. The CDR3 nucleotides read TGTGCCAGTAGTGCCGACGAGGGTGGCCTCTACAATGAGCAGTTCTTC.

For this clone: One junction end disagrees with the germline gene, perhaps due to a read error. Within the sample, other DNA sequences also encode this same CDR3. The chain has TRBV7-9 and TRBJ2-7; no firm D call. The CDR3 has 14 amino acids. Germline lookup yields CDR1 SEHNR and CDR2 FQNEAQ (reference sequence). CDR3 in amino acids: CASSLGWGSYEQYF. Written as DNA, the CDR3 is TGTGCTAGCAGCTTAGGGTGGGGCTCCTACGAGCAGTACTTC. The full variable domain, completed using reference TRBV7-9 and TRBJ2-7, is DTGVSQNPRHKITKRGQNVTFRCDPISEHNRLYWYRQTLGQGPEFLTYFQNEAQLEKSRLLSDRFSAERPKGSFSTLEIQRTEQGDSAMYLCASSLGWGSYEQYFGPGTRLTVT.

V gene TRBV2 combines with J gene TRBJ1-2; D gene ambiguous. Trimming left V 6 bases short and J 5 bases short, with 10 bases between. The CDR3 length is 12 residues. Per the germline V gene, CDR1 is SNHLY and CDR2 is FYNNEI. CDR3 sequence: CASRGTWYGYTF. DNA of the CDR3: TGTGCCAGCAGGGGAACCTGGTATGGCTACACCTTC.

The chain carries TRBV14 and TRBJ1-2; D unclear. With 6 bases removed from V and 4 bases from J, the gap between germline ends came to 12 bases. Germline CDR1 is SGHDN and CDR2 is FVKESK. The CDR3 loop spans 13 amino acids. The chain's CDR3 is CASRPPDGYGYTF. The DNA of the CDR3 is TGTGCCAGCAGACCCCCCGACGGCTATGGCTACACCTTC.

The chain is built from TRBV12-5 and TRBJ1-2, with 9 bases lining up with TRBD1. V lost 7 bases to trimming and J lost 6 bases; unmatched junction nucleotides: 12. Looked up from germline, CDR1 is LGHNT and CDR2 is FRNRAP. This CDR3 spans 15 amino acids. The CDR3 sequence is CASVDNGDRDHGYTF. The CDR3 DNA is TGTGCTAGTGTCGACAACGGGGACAGGGATCATGGCTACACCTTC.

This chain uses TRBV27 with TRBJ2-7, with D perhaps matching TRBD1 (6 bases). This CDR3 is 14 amino acids long. The germline gives CDR1 MNHEY, CDR2 SMNVEV (reference sequence). Deletions cut 6 bases from V and 0 bases from J, with 12 bases between. This CDR3 is CASRSQGPSYEQYF. In nucleotides, the CDR3 is TGTGCCAGCAGAAGCCAGGGGCCCTCCTACGAGCAGTACTTC.

This clone appeared a single time. The V gene is TRBV27, the J gene TRBJ2-3; TRBD2 might be the D (6 bases). The CDR3 length is 16 residues. V lost 6 bases to trimming and J lost 6 bases, with 22 bases between them. CDR1 and CDR2 from the germline V gene are MNHEY and SMNVEV (reference sequence). DNA of the CDR3: TGTGCCAGCAGAAAGCCTAGCGAGACCTCCCGGGATACGCAGTATTTT. Encoded protein: CASRKPSETSRDTQYF.

V usage is TRBV6-1 and J usage is TRBJ2-7; D is uncertain. The ends were cut back, 2 bases at V and 6 bases at J, with 8 bases in the middle. Germline V gene sequence: CDR1 MNHNS, CDR2 SASEGT. The CDR3 covers 12 residues. The DNA of the CDR3 is TGTGCCAGCAGTGAACTCGGGCTCGAGCAGTACTTC. Amino acids: CASSELGLEQYF.

The chain is built from TRBV9 and TRBJ2-1, with a weak D call TRBD1 (8 bases). The V end was cut by 0 bases, the J end by 4 bases, with 14 bases between. CDR1 and CDR2 from the germline V gene are SGDLS and YYNGEE. The CDR3 length is 16 residues. CDR3 sequence reads: CASSVGAGQAYNEQFF. The CDR3, as DNA: TGTGCCAGCAGCGTAGGAGCGGGACAGGCGTACAATGAGCAGTTCTTC.

The rearrangement joins TRBV27 to TRBJ2-7, with D unresolved. V was shortened by 3 bases and J by 9 bases, with 12 bases between the two germline ends. The CDR3 loop spans 12 amino acids. Looked up from germline, CDR1 is MNHEY and CDR2 is SMNVEV (reference sequence). The CDR3: CASSLNGGWQYF. The CDR3 DNA is TGTGCCAGCAGTTTGAATGGTGGGTGGCAGTACTTC.

The rearrangement uses TRBV7-9 and TRBJ2-3; 12 nucleotides match TRBD2. This CDR3 has 18 residues. V lost 5 bases and J lost 5; bases outside the gene matches: 14. Germline CDR1 SEHNR, CDR2 FQNEAQ (reference sequence). The CDR3 protein is CASSGVQTSGSSKDTQYF. The DNA of the CDR3 is TGTGCCAGCAGCGGTGTCCAGACTAGCGGGAGTTCAAAAGATACGCAGTATTTT.

The rearrangement joins TRBV9 to TRBJ1-4, with unresolved D. There are 15 residues in the CDR3. The germline CDR1 and CDR2 sequences are SGDLS and YYNGEE. Trimming took off 2 bases at V and 0 bases at J, with 8 bases between the two ends. CDR3 residues: CASSVLGATNEKLFF. CDR3 nucleotide sequence: TGTGCCAGCAGCGTGTTGGGTGCAACTAATGAAAAACTGTTTTTT.